This T cell receptor beta chain is from a study of T cell repertoires in cytomegalovirus infection. At the level of the study: CMV infection plus the matching HLA type was flagged by public TCR beta signatures. Regarding the study as a whole: HLA-C-restricted TCR beta clonotypes specific for CMV led the ex vivo response. Carriage of CMV together with the relevant HLA was identifiable through cumulative public TCR beta family frequency.

One entry per CDR3 protein results from TCRdb running MiXCR on the reads. The sample includes some 320,000 distinct CDR3 sequences, 9.5% of them seen just once. A few counts support this clonotype. Its antigen is unidentified. Per the germline V gene, CDR1 is SGHAT and CDR2 is FQNNGV. Between the trimmed V and J ends, which lost 5 bases and 8 bases, there was a span of 10 bases. This CDR3 comprises 12 residues. The chain uses TRBV11-2 and TRBJ2-1; a possible D gene is TRBD2 (6 bases). What was sequenced was PBMCs. The TCR was taken from a human donor in good health (CMV status not recorded). Some clones in this sample may be carry-over from other donors' samples. The DNA for the CDR3 is TGTGCCAGCAGCCTACTAGCCGATGAGCAGTTCTTC. Translating gives CASSLLADEQFF.